The entry below describes one T cell receptor beta chain. Its specificity is unknown. This CDR3 spans 16 amino acids. Germline V gene lookup returns CDR1 MDHEN and CDR2 SYDVKM. V trimming: 1 base; J trimming: 6 bases; junction bases outside the gene matches: 6. Amplification targeted the TCR beta CDR3 regions, with RNA transcripts as the source material. RT-PCR with HTBI primers came first, then second-round multiplex PCR. A single record per CDR3 protein comes from TCRdb applying MiXCR to the multiplex PCR reads. This table holds about half a million distinct CDR3 sequences, approximately 15% found once. This sample is drawn from a study of Graves' ophthalmopathy and Graves' hyperthyroidism. Findings and limits, study-wide: Stable hyperthyroidism and ophthalmopathy were told apart by a 13-signature model, which achieved around 90% sensitivity and around 80% specificity.

This sequence joins TRBV28 and TRBJ1-6; 7 bases fit TRBD1. Material: blood. This receptor was obtained from a woman aged 25 to 39 with Graves' ophthalmopathy. CDR3 sequence reads: CASSLYTGALNSPLHF. The DNA of the CDR3 is TGTGCCAGCAGTTTATACACAGGGGCCCTTAATTCACCCCTCCACTTT.